Listed below are T cell receptor beta chains from one sample, sequenced in a study of blood T cells in healthy people across ages. TCRdb analysed the 5' RACE reads with MiXCR anew, one entry per CDR3 protein. Among roughly 1.4 million distinct CDR3 sequences listed, approximately 59% were seen once. Sequencing was done on a sample of blood. The receptor set was obtained from a man aged 18 to 35 in good health. The CDR3 runs from the conserved cysteine through the conserved F or W. The order of the fields is D gene, J gene, clone size, V gene, CDR3 DNA, CDR3 protein. The D gene is left open where the match is weak. Part of the rows lack a size; the others show once, few, many or a class for expanded clones.

>.|TRBJ1-4|.|TRBV12-3/TRBV12-4
TGTGCCAGCAGCACGAGAGGGGGGCTCGAAAAACTGTTTTTT
CASSTRGGLEKLFF
>.|TRBJ1-2|.|TRBV20-1
TGCAGTGCTAGAGTGTCACCAACTAACTATGGCTACACCTTC
CSARVSPTNYGYTF
>TRBD1|TRBJ2-1|.|TRBV9
TGTGCCAGCAGCGTAGAGCTTTGGGACAGGGGCGATGAGCAGTTCTTC
CASSVELWDRGDEQFF
>TRBD1|TRBJ2-2|.|TRBV7-9
TGTGCCAGCAGCTCAGAGGACAGGGCACCGAACACCGGGGAGCTGTTTTTT
CASSSEDRAPNTGELFF
>TRBD1|TRBJ2-1|.|TRBV6-5
TGTGCCAGCAGCAACCTGCCGGGACAGGGATGGAATGAGCAGTTCTTC
CASSNLPGQGWNEQFF
>.|TRBJ1-2|.|TRBV27
TGTGCCAGCAGTCGAGGGCGATCCTATGGCTACACCTTC
CASSRGRSYGYTF
>.|TRBJ2-1|few|TRBV3-1
TGTGCCAGCAGCCAAGGTACTAGTGGGGGGGCCTACCACAATGAGCAGTTCTTC
CASSQGTSGGAYHNEQFF
>TRBD2|TRBJ2-3|once|TRBV12-5
TGTGCTAGTGATTGGGGACTAGCGGGAGGCGCAGATACGCAGTATTTT
CASDWGLAGGADTQYF
>.|TRBJ2-7|few|TRBV7-9
TGTGCCAGCAGCTCCAGGAACCTAAACTACGAGCAGTACTTC
CASSSRNLNYEQYF
>.|TRBJ1-5|.|TRBV29-1
TGCAGCGTTCGCAGGGGAGAGAATCAGCCCCAGCATTTT
CSVRRGENQPQHF
>TRBD1|TRBJ2-1|.|TRBV4-1
TGCGCCAGCAGCCTTGCTCCGGGACAGGGAAGCAATGAGCAGTTCTTC
CASSLAPGQGSNEQFF
>TRBD1|TRBJ1-4|.|TRBV7-6
TGTGCCAGCAGCTTAGAGCGCGGACAGGGCTTTGAAAAACTGTTTTTT
CASSLERGQGFEKLFF
>.|TRBJ2-7|.|TRBV7-9
TGTGCCAGCAGCAATCAGGATGAAGCGCAGTACGAGCAGTACTTC
CASSNQDEAQYEQYF
>TRBD2|TRBJ2-1|.|TRBV2
TGTGCCAGCTCCCGACGAGCGGGGGGGCTTGGCAATGAGCAGTTCTTC
CASSRRAGGLGNEQFF
>.|TRBJ2-3|.|TRBV6-2/TRBV6-3
TGTGCCAGCAGGTCTGCTAGTCTCGCAGATACGCAGTATTTT
CASRSASLADTQYF
>TRBD1|TRBJ2-7|few|TRBV7-9
TGTGCCAGCAGCTACCCCGGGACAGAATACGAGCAGTACTTC
CASSYPGTEYEQYF
>.|TRBJ2-7|.|TRBV4-1
TGCGCCAGCAGCCAAGATACGGACGAGCAGTACTTC
CASSQDTDEQYF
>TRBD1|TRBJ2-1|.|TRBV11-3
TGTGCCAGCAGCTCGTTGGGACAGGGGGTCAATGAGCAGTTCTTC
CASSSLGQGVNEQFF
>.|TRBJ1-6|.|TRBV27
TGTGCCAGCAGGGCCCGCCCAAATTCACCCCTCCACTTT
CASRARPNSPLHF
>TRBD2|TRBJ2-3|.|TRBV5-1
TGCGCCAGCAGCTTGGTGGCGGGGGACCTAACAGATACGCAGTATTTT
CASSLVAGDLTDTQYF
>.|TRBJ1-2|few|TRBV6-5
TGTGCCAGCAGTCGCCGCCCGGGGGGTAAGGCTGGCTACACCTTC
CASSRRPGGKAGYTF
>.|TRBJ2-5|.|TRBV11-3
TGTGCCAGCAGCTTAGAACGAGGGGAGACCCAGTACTTC
CASSLERGETQYF
>.|TRBJ2-7|.|TRBV4-1
TGCGCCAGCAGCCCACCCTCGGTAGGGGACTACGAGCAGTACTTC
CASSPPSVGDYEQYF
>TRBD2|TRBJ2-1|few|TRBV20-1
TGCAGTGCTCTCCTAGCGGGGGGGCTTAATGAGCAGTTCTTC
CSALLAGGLNEQFF
>.|TRBJ2-7|once|TRBV7-9
TGTGCCAGCAGCCGGCAATCCAGGGCCTACGAGCAGTACTTC
CASSRQSRAYEQYF
>.|TRBJ1-6|.|TRBV21-1
TGTGCCAGCAGCCCCGAGATCAATTCACCCCTCCACTTT
CASSPEINSPLHF
>TRBD1|TRBJ2-5|few|TRBV7-8
TGTGCCAGCAGCTTAGCGGGTTGGACAGGGCAAGAGACCCAGTACTTC
CASSLAGWTGQETQYF
>.|TRBJ1-1|few|TRBV29-1
TGCAGCGATTCGGGTAGTCCTGAAGCTTTCTTT
CSDSGSPEAFF
>.|TRBJ1-1|.|TRBV12-3/TRBV12-4
TGTGCCGGCAGTTTAGTACCCGGGGTTGAAGCTTTCTTT
CAGSLVPGVEAFF
>.|TRBJ2-4|.|TRBV21-1
TGTGCCAGCATCAGAGAGGGGGGAAAAAACATTCAGTACTTC
CASIREGGKNIQYF
>.|TRBJ2-7|few|TRBV9
TGTGCCAGCAGCGTAGGGGGACCTCGGACCTCCGAGCAGTACTTC
CASSVGGPRTSEQYF
>.|TRBJ1-2|few|TRBV7-2
TGTGCCAGCAGCTTACACAGGGCCCATGGCTACACCTTC
CASSLHRAHGYTF
>TRBD2|TRBJ2-1|.|TRBV10-3
TGTGCCATCAGACTGGGACTAGCGGTTAAGAATGAGCAGTTCTTC
CAIRLGLAVKNEQFF
>.|TRBJ2-7|.|TRBV5-1
TGCGCCAGCAGCCCCGGACAGTTGGACGAGCAGTACTTC
CASSPGQLDEQYF
>TRBD1|TRBJ1-2|.|TRBV14
TGTGCCAGCAGCCAGTATATACAGGGGAACTATGGCTACACCTTC
CASSQYIQGNYGYTF
>.|TRBJ2-7|.|TRBV7-2
TGTGCCAGCAGCTTAGGAAAACAGGGTTCCTACGAGCAGTACTTC
CASSLGKQGSYEQYF
>.|TRBJ2-1|few|TRBV5-1
TGCGCCAGCAGCTGGCCGGACTCCCCGAACGGCAATGAGCAGTTCTTC
CASSWPDSPNGNEQFF
>.|TRBJ1-6|.|TRBV15
TGTGCCACCAGCCAGATGGATAGTTCACCCCTCCACTTT
CATSQMDSSPLHF
>.|TRBJ2-3|.|TRBV6-4
TGTGCCAGCAGCGAGGAGAACAGCCTCACAGATACGCAGTATTTT
CASSEENSLTDTQYF
>TRBD1|TRBJ2-3|.|TRBV2
TGTGCCAGCAGTGAAGCGCGCACAGGGGGCACAGATACGCAGTATTTT
CASSEARTGGTDTQYF
>TRBD2|TRBJ2-1|.|TRBV5-1
TGCGCCAGCAGCTTGGGGACGGGGACTAGCGGGAATGAGCAGTTCTTC
CASSLGTGTSGNEQFF
>.|TRBJ2-3|.|TRBV3-1
TGTGCCAGCAGCCAAGGCCCCGGGGCGGGGACTAGCACAGATACGCAGTATTTT
CASSQGPGAGTSTDTQYF
>.|TRBJ2-7|.|TRBV3-1
TGTGCCAGCAGCCAAGGAGCAGGGCCCCCCTCCTACGAGCAGTACTTC
CASSQGAGPPSYEQYF
>.|TRBJ1-6|few|TRBV7-9
TGTGCCAGCAGCAATGCGGGGGAATCACCCCTCCACTTT
CASSNAGESPLHF
>TRBD2|TRBJ2-1|.|TRBV28
TGTGCCAGCAGTCCCCCAGAGCGGGGACGTGAGCAGTTCTTC
CASSPPERGREQFF
>.|TRBJ1-2|.|TRBV4-3
TGCGCCAGCAGCCAAGTGCCCGGGACCCCCTTGGGCTACACCTTC
CASSQVPGTPLGYTF
>.|TRBJ1-6|.|TRBV12-3/TRBV12-4
TGTGCCAGCAGTTTCAACGGCAGGGCTAATTCACCCCTCCACTTT
CASSFNGRANSPLHF
>.|TRBJ2-7|many|TRBV7-9
TGTGCCAGCAGCTTAGAACAGGGCTACGAGCAGTACTTC
CASSLEQGYEQYF
>TRBD1|TRBJ2-7|.|TRBV6-6
TGTGCCAGCAGTCCACGCCCCGGGACAGGGGCCTACGAGCAGTACTTC
CASSPRPGTGAYEQYF
>.|TRBJ1-5|.|TRBV20-1
TGCAGTGCTATTCCAAGGGGCAACAATCAGCCCCAGCATTTT
CSAIPRGNNQPQHF
>.|TRBJ1-2|.|TRBV14
TGTGCCAGCAGCCAACCCCCTTCTAATGGCTACACCTTC
CASSQPPSNGYTF
>TRBD1|TRBJ1-2|.|TRBV15
TGTGCCACCAGATCGGACAGGTACTATGGCTACACCTTC
CATRSDRYYGYTF
>.|TRBJ2-1|.|TRBV27
TGTGCCAGCAGGATGGCCCCGCCGGGCTTACTTTACAATGAGCAGTTCTTC
CASRMAPPGLLYNEQFF
>.|TRBJ2-5|.|TRBV6-6
TGTGCCAGCAGTTACTTCGAGGGGGATGAGACCCAGTACTTC
CASSYFEGDETQYF
>.|TRBJ2-1|.|TRBV13
TGTGCCAGCAGCTTAGGATACAGGGCCAGCTCCTACAATGAGCAGTTCTTC
CASSLGYRASSYNEQFF